The next 15 T cell receptor beta chains were all read from a single sample in a study. MiXCR, run by TCRdb on the 5' RACE reads, gives a single entry per CDR3 protein. The table includes 6,500 to 9,000 distinct CDR3 sequences, around 67% detected once. Sequencing used tumor-infiltrating naive CD4+ T cells sorted from the breast tumor. The subset is: naive CD4+ T cells, CD4+CD45RA+CD25-. These receptors all come from a female donor with breast cancer.

This clonotype ranks as medium-sized. The chain recombines TRBV20-1 with TRBJ1-1; 9 bases agree with TRBD1. From germline, CDR1 is DFQATT and CDR2 SNEGSKA (reference sequence). The ends lost 5 bases at V and 6 bases at J; junction bases unmatched: 4. This CDR3 has 12 residues. The CDR3 loop is CSAYRGLAEAFF. Here the CDR3 DNA reads TGCAGTGCTTACAGGGGGCTGGCTGAAGCTTTCTTT.

V gene TRBV12-3 or TRBV12-4 combines with J gene TRBJ2-1, with 9 positions matching TRBD2. This CDR3 comprises 15 residues. The trim removed 5 bases at V and 6 bases at J, leaving 8 bases unmatched. The CDR3 spells CASSLGTSPRNEQFF. The CDR3 DNA reads TGTGCCAGCAGTCTCGGGACTAGCCCCCGCAATGAGCAGTTCTTC.

V gene TRBV5-1 combines with J gene TRBJ2-1; tentative D call: TRBD1 (6 bases). Germline V gene sequence: CDR1 SGHRS, CDR2 YFSETQ. The CDR3 has 14 residues. The V end was cut by 4 bases, the J end by 4 bases, with 12 bases between. CDR3 sequence: CASSPPTGYNEQFF. The CDR3 DNA reads as TGCGCCAGCAGCCCCCCGACAGGATACAATGAGCAGTTCTTC.

The rearrangement links TRBV7-3 to TRBJ2-1, with D hard to call. The CDR3 length is 11 residues. Germline V gene lookup returns CDR1 SGHTA and CDR2 FQGTGA. The V gene lost 4 bases and the J gene lost 7 bases, with 5 bases spanning the gap. The CDR3 DNA reads as TGTGCCAGCAGCTCCGGGAATGAGCAGTTCTTC. This gives the protein CASSSGNEQFF.

The chain is built from TRBV10-3 and TRBJ1-1; 7 bases are a match to TRBD1. The CDR3 covers 13 residues. Germline assignment: CDR1 ENHRY and CDR2 SYGVKD. CDR3 loop: CASSYSGGTEAFF. CDR3 bases: TGTGCTAGCAGTTACTCAGGGGGCACTGAAGCTTTCTTT.

This sequence joins TRBV20-1 and TRBJ1-1; D is uncertain. The CDR3 covers 11 residues. Germline CDR1 DFQATT, CDR2 SNEGSKA (reference sequence). V dropped 6 bases and J dropped 3 bases, with 8 bases sitting between them. CDR3 sequence: CSAIEYTEAFF. CDR3 DNA sequence: TGCAGTGCGATTGAATACACTGAAGCTTTCTTT.

This sequence joins TRBV7-3 and TRBJ2-2; no definite D call. Trimming pared 2 bases from V and 6 bases from J, leaving 4 bases between. Germline-derived CDR1 and CDR2 are SGHTA and FQGTGA. The CDR3 is 12 amino acids. The CDR3 loop is CASSLEAGELFF. In DNA form, the CDR3 reads TGTGCCAGCAGCTTAGAGGCCGGGGAGCTGTTTTTT.

This chain uses TRBV7-8 with TRBJ2-3, with 9 positions matching TRBD1. Germline CDR1 reads SGHVS; CDR2 reads FQNEAQ. The CDR3 runs to 18 residues. Germline trimming cut 1 base from V and 2 bases from J; bases unmatched to any gene: 10. The CDR3 protein is CASSLGGQGFSDTDTQYF. Written as DNA, the CDR3 is TGTGCCAGCAGCTTAGGAGGACAGGGGTTTTCCGACACAGATACGCAGTATTTT.

This chain joins TRBV24-1 and TRBJ2-1; 9 bases are a match to TRBD2. The germline V gene encodes CDR1 KGHDR and CDR2 SFDVKD. J was trimmed by 4 bases and V by 3 bases; bases with no gene match: 12. This CDR3 is 18 amino acids long. The CDR3 reads CATSDANPGLALYNEQFF. The CDR3 region has the DNA TGTGCCACCAGTGATGCTAATCCGGGACTAGCTTTATACAATGAGCAGTTCTTC.

The rearrangement uses TRBV5-6 and TRBJ2-5; D is possibly TRBD2 (5 bases). This CDR3 region has 13 residues. Per germline, CDR1 SGHDT and CDR2 YYEEEE. V lost 4 bases and J lost 3, with 10 bases in between. The CDR3: CASSIGIKETQYF. Written as DNA, the CDR3 is TGTGCCAGCAGCATCGGGATTAAAGAGACCCAGTACTTC.

This clonotype was recorded a few times. The chain joins TRBV10-3 to TRBJ2-1, with 8 bases lining up with TRBD1. The CDR3 spans 15 residues. V trimming: 8 bases; J trimming: 9 bases; junction bases outside the gene matches: 15. CDR1 and CDR2 (germline): ENHRY, SYGVKD. The CDR3 loop reads CAIGELALTGGEQFF. CDR3 nucleotides: TGTGCCATCGGAGAGCTAGCTCTCACAGGGGGTGAGCAGTTCTTC.

The chain carries TRBV29-1 and TRBJ2-1; TRBD2 aligns across 10 bases. CDR1 and CDR2 from the germline V gene are SQVTM and ANQGSEA. V lost 5 bases to trimming and J lost 4 bases; unmatched junction nucleotides: 5. There are 14 residues in the CDR3. CDR3 sequence (DNA): TGCAGCGTTAGCGGGAGGGAGAATTACAATGAGCAGTTCTTC. This gives the protein CSVSGRENYNEQFF.

This clonotype showed up just once. The chain combines TRBV12-3 or TRBV12-4 with TRBJ1-2, with D tentatively TRBD1 (5 bases). The CDR3 runs to 12 residues. Trimming removed 6 bases from V and 0 bases from J, with 5 bases in between. Written as DNA, the CDR3 is TGTGCCAGCAGCAGGGCTAACTATGGCTACACCTTC. Encoded protein: CASSRANYGYTF.

The CDR3: CASSSGLPNTGELFF. The CDR3 nucleotides are TGTGCCAGCAGCTCGGGACTGCCGAACACCGGGGAGCTGTTTTTT. The chain combines TRBV9 with TRBJ2-2; a weak D match, TRBD2 (6 bases). V lost 4 bases to trimming and J lost 0 bases, with 10 bases between them. Germline assignment: CDR1 SGDLS and CDR2 YYNGEE. This CDR3 spans 15 amino acids.

The V call is TRBV7-2, the J call TRBJ1-6, with D tentatively TRBD1 (6 bases). The CDR3 covers 14 residues. Germline V gene sequence: CDR1 SGHTA, CDR2 FQGNSA. The germline V and J ends were trimmed by 2 bases and 10 bases, with 12 bases remaining between them. The DNA for the CDR3 is TGTGCCAGCAGCTTACAACAGGGCGTGTCACCCCTCCACTTT. This sequence encodes CASSLQQGVSPLHF.